The 13 T cell receptor beta chains reported below all come from one sample, sequenced in a study of blood T cell repertoires in COVID-19. Libraries were prepared by immunoSEQ multiplex PCR; TCRdb keeps only in-frame clonotypes and omits some of them. The repertoire holds about 270,000 clones, with around nine tenths as singletons. The sequenced material came from PBMCs or T cells enriched from blood (not recorded which). Receptors were obtained from a woman between 18 and 30 years old who had recovered from COVID-19.

The gene calls are TRBV5-1 and TRBJ1-4; 10 nucleotides align to TRBD1. CDR3 size: 15 residues. V was clipped by 1 base and J by 5 bases; unmatched bases: 2. CDR1 is SGHRS, CDR2 YFSETQ, per germline. The CDR3 DNA is TGCGCCAGCAGCTTGTGGACAGGGGGGAATGAAAAACTGTTTTTT. Translating gives CASSLWTGGNEKLFF.

The chain links TRBV9 to TRBJ2-5; 9 bases align to TRBD1. The CDR3 spans 15 residues. V shed 4 bases, J shed 2 bases, and the junction held 6 bases outside the gene matches. In germline, CDR1 is SGDLS, CDR2 YYNGEE. In DNA, the CDR3 is TGTGCCAGCAGCAGCTTCGGGACAGGGCAAGAGACCCAGTACTTC. It is translated as CASSSFGTGQETQYF.

The J gene is TRBJ2-4, the V gene TRBV27; 9 bases line up with TRBD1. CDR1 and CDR2 (germline): MNHEY, SMNVEV (reference sequence). The CDR3 loop spans 14 amino acids. V lost 5 bases to trimming and J lost 7 bases; unmatched junction nucleotides: 6. In DNA form, the CDR3 reads TGTGCCAGCAGTATCTCACAGGGGGCGAACATTCAGTACTTC. As protein: CASSISQGANIQYF.

V is TRBV5-6 and J is TRBJ1-2, with D tentatively TRBD1 (6 bases). The CDR3 runs to 14 residues. V was clipped by 4 bases and J by 4 bases, with 14 bases between them. Germline loops: CDR1 SGHDT, CDR2 YYEEEE. The DNA of the CDR3 is TGTGCCAGCAGCCCGGCGAGGGGGGGCTATGGCTACACCTTC. Protein: CASSPARGGYGYTF.

The chain combines TRBV9 with TRBJ2-2, with a weak D call TRBD1 (6 bases). The CDR3 runs to 16 residues. Germline V gene data show CDR1 as SGDLS and CDR2 as YYNGEE. The V end lost 3 bases, the J end lost 1 base, and 13 bases lay between the germline ends. The CDR3 sequence is CASSERDNRNTGELFF. The CDR3 DNA is TGTGCCAGCAGCGAGAGGGACAATCGGAACACCGGGGAGCTGTTTTTT.

This rearrangement joins TRBV3-1 (or the pseudogene TRBV3-2) to TRBJ2-7; TRBD2 agrees at 7 bases. Germline assignment: CDR1 LGHDT and CDR2 YNNKEL (reference sequence). V lost 4 bases to trimming and J lost 3 bases; unmatched junction nucleotides: 9. The CDR3 is made up of 15 amino acids. CDR3 region: CASSPAGAGGYEQYF. In DNA, the CDR3 is TGTGCCAGCAGCCCGGCGGGAGCCGGGGGCTACGAGCAGTACTTC.

This chain connects TRBV10-3 to TRBJ2-7; 10 bases fit TRBD2. Trimming at V came to 5 bases and at J to 5 bases, leaving 6 bases not matched to a gene. CDR1 ENHRY and CDR2 SYGVKD come from the germline V gene. This CDR3 is 14 amino acids long. Written as DNA, the CDR3 is TGTGCCATCAGTTTCGGGCTAGCGGGAGACGAGCAGTACTTC. It is translated as CAISFGLAGDEQYF.

The rearrangement uses TRBV7-3 and TRBJ1-2; no clear D. The V end was cut by 2 bases, the J end by 5 bases, with 9 bases between. Germline lookup yields CDR1 SGHTA and CDR2 FQGTGA. The CDR3 has 13 amino acids. CDR3 bases: TGTGCCAGCAGCTTATCTCAGTATTATGGCTACACCTTC. Its protein product is CASSLSQYYGYTF.

This clone was counted only a few times. V is TRBV19 and J is TRBJ1-2; D ambiguous. This CDR3 spans 14 amino acids. Germline assignment: CDR1 LNHDA and CDR2 SQIVND (reference sequence). Trimming shortened V by 2 bases and J by 2 bases, and 9 bases separated the two germline ends. The CDR3 DNA is TGTGCCAGTAGTATATCCCCACAAAACTATGGCTACACCTTC. Its protein is CASSISPQNYGYTF. Together with reference TRBV19 and TRBJ1-2, the CDR3 gives the full variable domain: DGGITQSPKYLFRKEGQNVTLSCEQNLNHDAMYWYRQDPGQGLRLIYYSQIVNDFQKGDIAEGYSVSREKKESFPLTVTSAQKNPTAFYLCASSISPQNYGYTFGSGTRLTVV.

This sequence joins TRBV24-1 and TRBJ2-3; TRBD2 matches 9 bases. Per germline, CDR1 KGHDR and CDR2 SFDVKD. The CDR3 covers 15 residues. V shed 5 bases and J 5 bases; nucleotides not matched to a gene: 7. CDR3 amino acids: CATSAGGGGLDTQYF. The DNA of the CDR3 is TGTGCCACCAGTGCCGGCGGGGGGGGACTAGATACGCAGTATTTT.

This rearrangement joins TRBV4-1 to TRBJ1-5; 10 nucleotides line up with TRBD1. Germline V CDR1 and CDR2: MGHRA, YSYEKL. With 3 bases clipped from V and 7 bases from J, the junction kept 6 bases outside the gene matches. The CDR3 loop spans 15 amino acids. In DNA form, the CDR3 reads TGCGCCAGCAGCCAGACAGGGGGCCCGGTCCAGCCCCAGCATTTT. This translates into CASSQTGGPVQPQHF.

The chain joins TRBV7-9 to TRBJ1-1; D not certain. This CDR3 region has 9 residues. Germline assignment: CDR1 SEHNR and CDR2 FQNEAQ (reference sequence). V lost 6 bases to trimming and J lost 13 bases, with 9 bases between them. The CDR3 DNA reads TGTGCCAGCAGTTCACTCGGTTTCTTT. Protein sequence: CASSSLGFF. The entire variable domain, with the rest obtained from reference TRBV7-9 and TRBJ1-1, is as follows: DTGVSQNPRHKITKRGQNVTFRCDPISEHNRLYWYRQTLGQGPEFLTYFQNEAQLEKSRLLSDRFSAERPKGSFSTLEIQRTEQGDSAMYLCASSSLGFFGQGTRLTVV.

The CDR3 DNA is TGTGCCAGCAGCTCAACAAAAGACAGAAATCCGTCGGTGGCCCTCCACTTT. This gives the protein CASSSTKDRNPSVALHF. The chain employs TRBV7-9 and TRBJ1-6; maybe TRBD1 (5 bases). Germline CDR1 is SEHNR and CDR2 is FQNEAQ (reference sequence). The CDR3 loop spans 17 amino acids. V was cut by 4 bases and J by 14 bases, with 27 bases left in between.